This T cell receptor (beta chain) was retrieved from a study of blood T cell repertoires in COVID-19. This table comes from immunoSEQ multiplex PCR, and its TCRdb copy is limited to in-frame clones, with some not included. The sample yields approximately 440,000 clones, about nine tenths seen once. In Seattle, patients joined the study during active infection and were tracked longitudinally. The CDR3 extends over 17 amino acids. Germline V gene sequence: CDR1 SGDLS, CDR2 YYNGEE. Trimming cost V 3 bases and J 1 base; bases outside gene matches: 8. The sequence came from a woman in her 50s with COVID-19, enrolled during active disease. Material for sequencing was peripheral blood. The genes are TRBV9 and TRBJ2-2; 8 bases align to TRBD1. For the CDR3, the DNA is TGTGCCAGCAGCGCAAGTTTCGACAGGGGGAACACCGGGGAGCTGTTTTTT. Translating gives CASSASFDRGNTGELFF.